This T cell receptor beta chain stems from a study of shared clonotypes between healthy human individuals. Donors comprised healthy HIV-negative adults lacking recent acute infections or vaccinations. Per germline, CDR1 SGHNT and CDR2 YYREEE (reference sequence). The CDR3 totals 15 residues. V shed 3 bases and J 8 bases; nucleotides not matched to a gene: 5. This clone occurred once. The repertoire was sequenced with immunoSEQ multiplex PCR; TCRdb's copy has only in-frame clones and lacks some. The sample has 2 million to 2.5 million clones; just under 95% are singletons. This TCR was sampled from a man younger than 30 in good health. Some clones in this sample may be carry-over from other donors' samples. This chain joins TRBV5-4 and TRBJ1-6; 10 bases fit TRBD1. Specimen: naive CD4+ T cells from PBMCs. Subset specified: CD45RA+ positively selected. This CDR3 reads CASSSPGQGYSPLHF. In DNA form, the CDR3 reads TGTGCCAGCAGCTCACCGGGACAGGGGTATTCACCCCTCCACTTT.